This T cell receptor beta chain came from a study of cytomegalovirus exposure and HLA in healthy donors. Study-wide findings and caveats: Available immune exposure information covered CMV serostatus only.

This clone has a handful of counts. The antigen remains undetermined. A multiplex PCR was run with 60 Vbeta primers and 13 Jbeta primers. Libraries were prepared by immunoSEQ multiplex PCR; TCRdb keeps only in-frame clonotypes and omits some of them. This table has around 97,000 clones, around 10% appearing once. What was sequenced was PBMCs. This TCR was recovered from a man aged 50 or older in good health and CMV-seropositive.

The DNA of the CDR3 is TGTGCCAGTAGCAGACACAGGCGGGGGGCTTCCTCAGGCAATCAGCCCCAGCATTTT. This codes for CASSRHRRGASSGNQPQHF. This chain uses TRBV19 with TRBJ1-5; maybe TRBD1 (6 bases). Germline V lookup: CDR1 LNHDA, CDR2 SQIVND (reference sequence). Trimming shortened V by 6 bases and J by 2 bases, and 26 bases separated the two germline ends. The CDR3 contains 19 residues. Drawing the rest from reference TRBV19 and TRBJ1-5, the complete variable domain is DGGITQSPKYLFRKEGQNVTLSCEQNLNHDAMYWYRQDPGQGLRLIYYSQIVNDFQKGDIAEGYSVSREKKESFPLTVTSAQKNPTAFYLCASSRHRRGASSGNQPQHFGDGTRLSIL.